This T cell receptor (beta chain) was obtained from a study of T cells in Graves' hyperthyroidism and ophthalmopathy. There were TCR beta CDR3 regions amplified from RNA transcripts. TCR CDR3 regions were first amplified by RT-PCR with HTBI primers. TCRdb itself ran the multiplex PCR reads through MiXCR, one entry per CDR3 protein. Of roughly 420,000 distinct CDR3 sequences in the sample, approximately 15% are singletons; the top ten hold 5.3%. Patients were excluded for uncontrolled infection, other autoimmune disease, pregnancy or lactation. Clinicians diagnosed patients from clinical symptoms, serum thyroxine and TRAb, thyroid ultrasound and orbital computed tomography. This clonotype was found many times. The source is a woman under 30 with Graves' hyperthyroidism. The source material was blood.

In DNA, the CDR3 is TGCAGTGCTAGATTACCTCCTGGTAGGCGGACCTACGAGCAGTACTTC. Translated: CSARLPPGRRTYEQYF. This chain joins TRBV20-1 and TRBJ2-7; D call uncertain. Germline CDR1 and CDR2: DFQATT and SNEGSKA (reference sequence). V shed 2 bases and J shed 2 bases, with 19 bases lying between them. This CDR3 spans 16 amino acids.